This is a list of T cell receptor beta chains from one sample in a study of T cell repertoires in cytomegalovirus infection. A single record per CDR3 protein comes from TCRdb applying MiXCR to the reads. The sample yields under 150,000 distinct CDR3 sequences, approximately 8.8% seen once. The sample was PBMCs. The receptors stem from a human donor in good health (CMV status not recorded). Some clones in this sample may be carry-over from other donors' samples. CDR3s include the opening cysteine and the closing phenylalanine or tryptophan. D genes are given only for firm matches. Clone size, where shown, is once, few, many, or a class for clones that have expanded.

abundance: many; j_gene: TRBJ2-6; d_gene: TRBD1; v_gene: TRBV20-1; CDR3aa: CSASQGASGANVLTF; CDR3nt: TGCAGTGCTTCACAGGGGGCCTCTGGGGCCAACGTCCTGACTTTC
abundance: many; j_gene: TRBJ2-5; d_gene: TRBD2; v_gene: TRBV7-2; CDR3aa: CASSPTGSGQYF; CDR3nt: TGTGCCAGCAGCCCCACCGGTAGCGGGCAATACTTC
abundance: many; j_gene: TRBJ2-5; d_gene: -; v_gene: TRBV5-1; CDR3aa: CASNSGGAYQETQYF; CDR3nt: TGCGCCAGCAATTCGGGCGGGGCCTATCAAGAGACCCAGTACTTC
abundance: many; j_gene: TRBJ1-1; d_gene: -; v_gene: TRBV28; CDR3aa: CASTMDQVTEAFF; CDR3nt: TGTGCCAGCACCATGGACCAGGTTACTGAAGCTTTCTTT
abundance: many; j_gene: TRBJ1-2; d_gene: -; v_gene: TRBV28; CDR3aa: CASSQGLGGYTF; CDR3nt: TGTGCCAGCAGTCAGGGGTTGGGTGGCTACACCTTC
abundance: many; j_gene: TRBJ2-4; d_gene: TRBD2; v_gene: TRBV20-1; CDR3aa: CSARVAGGPLAKNIQYF; CDR3nt: TGCAGTGCTAGAGTAGCGGGGGGTCCACTGGCCAAAAACATTCAGTACTTC
abundance: -; j_gene: TRBJ1-2; d_gene: -; v_gene: TRBV20-1; CDR3aa: CSAKRPEGDYGYTF; CDR3nt: TGCAGTGCTAAAAGACCAGAGGGTGACTATGGCTACACCTTC
abundance: -; j_gene: TRBJ2-4; d_gene: -; v_gene: TRBV27; CDR3aa: CASSLSGTMRNIQYF; CDR3nt: TGTGCCAGCAGTTTATCTGGGACGATGAGAAACATTCAGTACTTC
abundance: many; j_gene: TRBJ2-7; d_gene: -; v_gene: TRBV5-1; CDR3aa: CASSLETGTEQYF; CDR3nt: TGCGCCAGCAGCTTGGAAACAGGGACCGAGCAGTACTTC
abundance: many; j_gene: TRBJ2-1; d_gene: -; v_gene: TRBV7-9; CDR3aa: CASSFSGQTYNEQFF; CDR3nt: TGTGCCAGCAGCTTTTCGGGACAAACCTACAATGAGCAGTTCTTC
abundance: -; j_gene: TRBJ1-2; d_gene: TRBD1; v_gene: TRBV7-2; CDR3aa: CASSEGQGSNYGYTF; CDR3nt: TGTGCCAGCAGCGAGGGACAGGGATCTAACTATGGCTACACCTTC
abundance: -; j_gene: TRBJ1-1; d_gene: -; v_gene: TRBV29-1; CDR3aa: CSVREGANTEAFF; CDR3nt: TGCAGCGTCCGGGAAGGGGCGAACACTGAAGCTTTCTTT
abundance: few; j_gene: TRBJ2-7; d_gene: TRBD2; v_gene: TRBV20-1; CDR3aa: CSALQTSGATYEQYF; CDR3nt: TGCAGTGCTCTGCAGACTAGCGGGGCTACCTACGAGCAGTACTTC
abundance: many; j_gene: TRBJ1-1; d_gene: TRBD1; v_gene: TRBV19; CDR3aa: CASSGRGPVTEAFF; CDR3nt: TGTGCCAGTAGTGGCAGGGGGCCGGTCACTGAAGCTTTCTTT
abundance: once; j_gene: TRBJ1-2; d_gene: -; v_gene: TRBV5-1; CDR3aa: CASSINGAFTSGYTF; CDR3nt: TGCGCCAGCAGCATAAACGGGGCGTTTACGAGTGGCTACACCTTC
abundance: many; j_gene: TRBJ2-7; d_gene: -; v_gene: TRBV5-1; CDR3aa: CASSTGTTLREQYF; CDR3nt: TGCGCCAGCAGCACCGGGACGACCCTCCGGGAGCAGTACTTC
abundance: -; j_gene: TRBJ1-4; d_gene: -; v_gene: TRBV18; CDR3aa: CASSPEERGSEKLFF; CDR3nt: TGTGCCAGCTCACCCGAGGAGCGGGGCAGTGAAAAACTGTTTTTT
abundance: many; j_gene: TRBJ1-2; d_gene: -; v_gene: TRBV14; CDR3aa: CASSPSRNYGYTF; CDR3nt: TGTGCCAGCAGCCCAAGCCGTAACTATGGCTACACCTTC
abundance: many; j_gene: TRBJ2-3; d_gene: -; v_gene: TRBV28; CDR3aa: CASSPPGDLADTQYF; CDR3nt: TGTGCCAGCAGCCCACCGGGTGACTTGGCAGATACGCAGTATTTT
abundance: -; j_gene: TRBJ2-1; d_gene: -; v_gene: TRBV7-8; CDR3aa: CASSSTGLHEQFF; CDR3nt: TGTGCCAGCAGCAGCACAGGGTTGCATGAGCAGTTCTTC
abundance: many; j_gene: TRBJ1-6; d_gene: -; v_gene: TRBV14; CDR3aa: CASSQLDSNSPLHF; CDR3nt: TGTGCCAGCAGCCAACTAGACAGCAATTCACCCCTCCACTTT
abundance: many; j_gene: TRBJ2-7; d_gene: -; v_gene: TRBV20-1; CDR3aa: CSARSGQSYEQYF; CDR3nt: TGCAGTGCTAGGTCGGGACAATCCTACGAGCAGTACTTC
abundance: many; j_gene: TRBJ2-1; d_gene: TRBD1; v_gene: TRBV14; CDR3aa: CASSGETGGFYNEQFF; CDR3nt: TGTGCCAGCAGCGGGGAGACAGGGGGCTTCTACAATGAGCAGTTCTTC
abundance: -; j_gene: TRBJ1-3; d_gene: -; v_gene: TRBV18; CDR3aa: CASSPNRIQGGPGNTIYF; CDR3nt: TGTGCCAGCTCACCCAACCGAATACAGGGAGGACCTGGAAACACCATATATTTT
abundance: many; j_gene: TRBJ2-1; d_gene: -; v_gene: TRBV5-1; CDR3aa: CASSPVSQLEQFF; CDR3nt: TGCGCCAGCAGCCCAGTGAGTCAACTTGAGCAGTTCTTC
abundance: -; j_gene: TRBJ2-1; d_gene: TRBD2; v_gene: TRBV5-6; CDR3aa: CASSFGLAAYNEQFF; CDR3nt: TGTGCCAGCAGCTTTGGACTAGCGGCCTACAATGAGCAGTTCTTC
abundance: many; j_gene: TRBJ2-3; d_gene: -; v_gene: TRBV7-2; CDR3aa: CASSPGGPSTDTQYF; CDR3nt: TGTGCCAGCAGCCCCGGGGGACCTTCCACAGATACGCAGTATTTT
abundance: many; j_gene: TRBJ1-4; d_gene: -; v_gene: TRBV20-1; CDR3aa: CSARVPLGEKLFF; CDR3nt: TGCAGTGCTAGGGTTCCGCTTGGGGAAAAACTGTTTTTT
abundance: many; j_gene: TRBJ1-5; d_gene: -; v_gene: TRBV12-3/TRBV12-4; CDR3aa: CASRGDTKANQPQHF; CDR3nt: TGTGCCAGTAGGGGGGACACGAAGGCCAATCAGCCCCAGCATTTT
abundance: many; j_gene: TRBJ2-5; d_gene: -; v_gene: TRBV6-8; CDR3aa: CASSNRDAPIPQYF; CDR3nt: TGTGCCAGCAGCAACCGGGACGCCCCCATTCCCCAGTACTTC
abundance: few; j_gene: TRBJ2-1; d_gene: TRBD2; v_gene: TRBV20-1; CDR3aa: CSAPSSGWRNEQFF; CDR3nt: TGCAGTGCCCCGAGTAGCGGGTGGAGGAATGAGCAGTTCTTC
abundance: many; j_gene: TRBJ2-7; d_gene: TRBD1; v_gene: TRBV10-3; CDR3aa: CATRTSGQTYEQYF; CDR3nt: TGTGCCACCCGCACTTCGGGACAGACCTACGAGCAGTACTTC
abundance: medium-sized; j_gene: TRBJ2-5; d_gene: -; v_gene: TRBV7-6; CDR3aa: CASSNQETQYF; CDR3nt: TGTGCCAGCAGCAACCAAGAGACCCAGTACTTC
abundance: few; j_gene: TRBJ1-4; d_gene: TRBD1; v_gene: TRBV18; CDR3aa: CASSPEQGNEKLFF; CDR3nt: TGTGCCAGCTCACCAGAACAGGGGAATGAAAAACTGTTTTTT
abundance: -; j_gene: TRBJ2-5; d_gene: -; v_gene: TRBV5-1; CDR3aa: CASSLSGFAETQYF; CDR3nt: TGCGCCAGCAGCTTGTCCGGGTTCGCAGAGACCCAGTACTTC
abundance: -; j_gene: TRBJ1-1; d_gene: TRBD1; v_gene: TRBV20-1; CDR3aa: CSATTGDDITEAFF; CDR3nt: TGCAGTGCTACGACAGGGGATGATATAACTGAAGCTTTCTTT
abundance: many; j_gene: TRBJ1-1; d_gene: -; v_gene: TRBV12-3/TRBV12-4; CDR3aa: CASSPGTADTEAFF; CDR3nt: TGTGCCAGCAGTCCGGGGACTGCGGACACTGAAGCTTTCTTT
abundance: many; j_gene: TRBJ2-7; d_gene: TRBD1; v_gene: TRBV7-8; CDR3aa: CASRVHRGLDEQYF; CDR3nt: TGTGCCAGCAGGGTTCACAGGGGGCTCGACGAGCAGTACTTC
abundance: few; j_gene: TRBJ2-4; d_gene: TRBD2; v_gene: TRBV20-1; CDR3aa: CSASGRLAGGSGAKNIQYF; CDR3nt: TGCAGTGCTAGCGGCCGACTAGCGGGGGGGTCTGGGGCCAAAAACATTCAGTACTTC
abundance: -; j_gene: TRBJ2-2; d_gene: -; v_gene: TRBV5-1; CDR3aa: CASSLSGSNTGELFF; CDR3nt: TGCGCCAGCAGCCTCAGTGGTTCGAACACCGGGGAGCTGTTTTTT
abundance: few; j_gene: TRBJ1-5; d_gene: TRBD1; v_gene: TRBV29-1; CDR3aa: CSVAPQGRNQPQHF; CDR3nt: TGCAGCGTTGCCCCACAGGGGCGCAATCAGCCCCAGCATTTT
abundance: many; j_gene: TRBJ2-1; d_gene: TRBD2; v_gene: TRBV11-2; CDR3aa: CASSNSGGAGEQFF; CDR3nt: TGTGCCAGCAGCAATAGCGGGGGGGCGGGTGAGCAGTTCTTC
abundance: many; j_gene: TRBJ2-7; d_gene: -; v_gene: TRBV4-1; CDR3aa: CASSQSRLVASYEQYF; CDR3nt: TGCGCCAGCAGCCAATCCCGCCTCGTGGCCAGCTACGAGCAGTACTTC
abundance: many; j_gene: TRBJ2-3; d_gene: -; v_gene: TRBV2; CDR3aa: CASSASTDTQYF; CDR3nt: TGTGCCAGCAGTGCAAGTACAGATACGCAGTATTTT
abundance: -; j_gene: TRBJ2-7; d_gene: TRBD2; v_gene: TRBV7-2; CDR3aa: CASSLRGGGRTYEQYF; CDR3nt: TGTGCCAGCAGCTTAAGGGGCGGGGGGCGAACCTACGAGCAGTACTTC
abundance: many; j_gene: TRBJ1-6; d_gene: -; v_gene: TRBV14; CDR3aa: CASNWEGSPLHF; CDR3nt: TGTGCCAGCAACTGGGAAGGTTCACCCCTCCACTTT
abundance: many; j_gene: TRBJ1-2; d_gene: TRBD1; v_gene: TRBV4-1; CDR3aa: CASSQAQGDNYGYTF; CDR3nt: TGCGCCAGCAGCCAAGCCCAGGGGGATAACTATGGCTACACCTTC
abundance: many; j_gene: TRBJ2-4; d_gene: TRBD2; v_gene: TRBV28; CDR3aa: CASSLFTSGGLAKNIQYF; CDR3nt: TGTGCCAGCAGTTTATTCACTAGCGGGGGGCTAGCCAAAAACATTCAGTACTTC
abundance: many; j_gene: TRBJ1-4; d_gene: -; v_gene: TRBV7-2; CDR3aa: CASRAGTPNEKLFF; CDR3nt: TGTGCCAGCAGGGCCGGGACACCAAATGAAAAACTGTTTTTT
abundance: many; j_gene: TRBJ2-1; d_gene: -; v_gene: TRBV12-3/TRBV12-4; CDR3aa: CASSFSGSYNEQFF; CDR3nt: TGTGCCAGCAGTTTTTCAGGGAGCTACAATGAGCAGTTCTTC
abundance: once; j_gene: TRBJ2-7; d_gene: TRBD1; v_gene: TRBV6-6; CDR3aa: CASSSQGARDEQYF; CDR3nt: TGTGCCAGCAGCTCACAGGGGGCGAGGGACGAGCAGTACTTC
abundance: -; j_gene: TRBJ1-5; d_gene: TRBD1; v_gene: TRBV18; CDR3aa: CASSPDRYQPQHF; CDR3nt: TGTGCCAGCTCACCGGACAGGTATCAGCCCCAGCATTTT
abundance: many; j_gene: TRBJ2-5; d_gene: -; v_gene: TRBV20-1; CDR3aa: CSARDFGGFYQETQYF; CDR3nt: TGCAGTGCTAGAGACTTCGGAGGCTTTTACCAAGAGACCCAGTACTTC
abundance: -; j_gene: TRBJ1-1; d_gene: -; v_gene: TRBV5-5; CDR3aa: CASSGATEAFF; CDR3nt: TGTGCCAGCAGCGGTGCCACTGAAGCTTTCTTT